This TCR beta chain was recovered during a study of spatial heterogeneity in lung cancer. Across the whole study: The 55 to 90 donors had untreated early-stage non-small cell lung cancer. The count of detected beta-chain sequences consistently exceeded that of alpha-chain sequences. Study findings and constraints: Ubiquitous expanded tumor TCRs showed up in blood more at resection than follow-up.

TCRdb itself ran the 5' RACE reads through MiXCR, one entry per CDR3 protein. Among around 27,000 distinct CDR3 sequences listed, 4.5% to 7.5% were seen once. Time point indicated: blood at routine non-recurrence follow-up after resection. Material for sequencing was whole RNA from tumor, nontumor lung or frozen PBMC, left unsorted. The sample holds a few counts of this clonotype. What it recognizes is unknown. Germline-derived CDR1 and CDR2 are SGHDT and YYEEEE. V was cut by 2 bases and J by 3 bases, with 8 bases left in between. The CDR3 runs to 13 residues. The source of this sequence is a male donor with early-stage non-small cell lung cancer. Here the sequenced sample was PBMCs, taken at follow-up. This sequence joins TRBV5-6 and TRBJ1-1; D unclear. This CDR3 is CASSFYGYTEAFF. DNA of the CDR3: TGTGCCAGCAGCTTCTACGGGTACACTGAAGCTTTCTTT.